This entry lists 10 T cell receptor beta chains sequenced from one sample in a study of blood T cells in healthy people across ages. The authors ran a second PCR of roughly 6 to 11 cycles using a sample-barcoded 5' primer and a J-beta primer mix. TCRdb re-called the 5' RACE reads with MiXCR, one entry per CDR3 protein. The table records roughly 790,000 distinct CDR3 sequences, around 46% of them present only once. Sequencing was carried out using blood. These receptors originate from a woman aged 55-69 years in good health.

This clonotype was recorded many times. The chain combines TRBV7-2 with TRBJ2-3; D uncertain. The CDR3 consists of 14 residues. Trimming stripped 0 bases from V and 3 bases from J, with 7 bases between. Per the germline V gene, CDR1 is SGHTA and CDR2 is FQGNSA. The CDR3 DNA is TGTGCCAGCAGCTTAGCGCACGGGACAGATACGCAGTATTTT. It yields the protein CASSLAHGTDTQYF.

The chain uses TRBV12-3 or TRBV12-4 and TRBJ2-4, with D uncertain. CDR3 length: 11 amino acids. V shed 5 bases and J shed 13 bases, with 12 bases lying between them. CDR3 region: CASSLVQQQYF. The CDR3 nucleotides are TGTGCCAGCAGTCTAGTGCAGCAGCAGTACTTC.

This clonotype was seen a handful of times. The rearrangement joins TRBV28 to TRBJ2-1, with a weak D call TRBD2 (5 bases). This CDR3 has 15 amino acids. Germline V lookup: CDR1 MDHEN, CDR2 SYDVKM. V lost 2 bases, J lost 4 bases, and 12 bases lay in between. This CDR3 is CASSLEADLYNEQFF. The CDR3 DNA sequence: TGTGCCAGCAGTTTAGAAGCGGATCTATACAATGAGCAGTTCTTC.

The V gene is TRBV7-9, the J gene TRBJ1-2; D is undetermined. Germline CDR1 reads SEHNR; CDR2 reads FQNEAQ (reference sequence). The CDR3 totals 14 residues. The germline V and J ends were trimmed by 11 bases and 1 base, with 17 bases remaining between them. The chain's CDR3 is CAESADTDNYGYTF. The CDR3 nucleotides read TGTGCCGAATCCGCCGACACGGATAACTATGGCTACACCTTC.

This clonotype has more than one count but fewer than ten. The chain's CDR3 is CASSRLLNTGELFF. The CDR3, as DNA: TGTGCCAGCAGTCGACTACTTAACACCGGGGAGCTGTTTTTT. The chain combines TRBV3-1 with TRBJ2-2; TRBD2 might be the D (5 bases). The CDR3 is made up of 14 amino acids. The germline CDR1 and CDR2 sequences are LGHDT and YNNKEL (reference sequence). V was clipped by 6 bases and J by 2 bases, with 10 bases between them.

This clonotype was seen more than once but under ten times. The chain uses TRBV7-9 and TRBJ1-2; 8 positions agree with TRBD1. This CDR3 is 16 amino acids long. CDR1 is SEHNR and CDR2 is FQNEAQ in the germline V gene (reference sequence). Losses at the gene ends were 1 base for V and 0 bases for J; bases not matched to a gene: 4. The CDR3 nucleotides read TGTGCCAGCAGCTTAGGACAGGGGACGGCTAACTATGGCTACACCTTC. Translation: CASSLGQGTANYGYTF.

This clonotype was detected many times. The chain carries TRBV12-3 or TRBV12-4 and TRBJ2-5; the D gene could be TRBD1 or TRBD2 (7 bases each). The CDR3 loop spans 14 amino acids. V lost 7 bases to trimming and J lost 5 bases, with 17 bases between them. CDR3 DNA: TGTGCCAGCACGCAGGGGGAGGGATGGGAGACCCAGTACTTC. Its translation is CASTQGEGWETQYF.

The genes are TRBV28 and TRBJ2-5, with 14 bases identical to TRBD2. The germline V gene has CDR1 MDHEN and CDR2 SYDVKM. The V segment lost 11 bases and the J segment 0 bases; nucleotides outside the gene matches: 11. The CDR3 loop spans 17 amino acids. DNA for the CDR3: TGTGCCGGCATGGGGTGGGGACTAGCGGGGGACCAAGAGACCCAGTACTTC. Its translation is CAGMGWGLAGDQETQYF.

This clonotype was observed a single time. V gene TRBV6-6 combines with J gene TRBJ1-2, with 9 positions matching TRBD1. This CDR3 is built from 14 residues. Germline loops: CDR1 MNHNY, CDR2 SVGAGI (reference sequence). Trimming took 2 bases from V and 8 from J; bases not matched to a gene: 6. The CDR3 reads CASSYTDRGRGYTF. CDR3 sequence (DNA): TGTGCCAGCAGTTACACGGACAGGGGCAGGGGCTACACCTTC.

In DNA, the CDR3 is TGCAGTGCTGGCACTAGCGGGAGAACAGATACGCAGTATTTT. Residues: CSAGTSGRTDTQYF. The rearrangement links TRBV20-1 to TRBJ2-3; TRBD2 aligns across 11 bases. CDR1 and CDR2 (germline): DFQATT, SNEGSKA (reference sequence). Germline trimming cut 5 bases from V and 3 bases from J; bases unmatched to any gene: 4. CDR3 length: 14 amino acids.